This T cell receptor beta chain is drawn from a study of T cell clones after liver transplantation. On the study more broadly: At least one year of complete immunosuppression withdrawal without enzymes over twice normal defined tolerance.

The CDR3 runs to 14 residues. In germline, CDR1 is LGHNA, CDR2 YNFKEQ. The V end lost 1 base, the J end lost 4 bases, and 9 bases lay between the germline ends. Using immunoSEQ multiplex PCR, the repertoire was profiled, and TCRdb retains in-frame clones only, with some absent. The sample contains about 75,000 clones, 84% of which appear only once. Sequences were derived from CD4+ T cells from blood, sampled around 50 months after liver transplant. The TCR originated in a human patient who received a liver transplant. T cells may partly derive from the graft donor. The rearrangement uses TRBV4-2 and TRBJ2-3; D unresolved. As DNA, the CDR3 is TGTGCCAGCAGCCAAGGAATAGCCTCAGATACGCAGTATTTT. Encoded protein: CASSQGIASDTQYF.